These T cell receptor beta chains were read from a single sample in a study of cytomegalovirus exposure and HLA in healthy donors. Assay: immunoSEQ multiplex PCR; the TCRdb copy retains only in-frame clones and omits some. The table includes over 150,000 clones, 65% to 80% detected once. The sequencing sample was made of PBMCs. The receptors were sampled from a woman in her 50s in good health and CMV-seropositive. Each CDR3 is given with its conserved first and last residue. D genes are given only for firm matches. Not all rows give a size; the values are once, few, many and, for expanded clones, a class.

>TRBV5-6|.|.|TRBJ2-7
CASSLGVSGPYEQYF
TGTGCCAGCAGCTTGGGAGTTAGCGGCCCCTACGAGCAGTACTTC
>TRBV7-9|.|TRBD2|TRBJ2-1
CASSLVLAGGDEQFF
TGTGCCAGCAGCTTAGTCTTAGCGGGGGGAGATGAGCAGTTCTTC
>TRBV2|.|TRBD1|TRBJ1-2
CASRGTGGNYGYTF
TGTGCCAGCAGAGGGACAGGGGGCAACTATGGCTACACCTTC
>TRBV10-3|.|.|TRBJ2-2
CAISTPQAGELFF
TGTGCCATCTCGACCCCTCAGGCCGGGGAGCTGTTTTTT
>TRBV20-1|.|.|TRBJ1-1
CSAAYTREAFF
TGCAGTGCTGCGTATACCCGTGAAGCTTTCTTT
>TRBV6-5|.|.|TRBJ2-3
CASRLQGLTDTQYF
TGTGCCAGCAGGTTACAGGGTCTGACAGATACGCAGTATTTT
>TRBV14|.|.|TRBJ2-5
CASSHLGQPQETQYF
TGTGCCAGCAGCCACTTGGGACAACCCCAAGAGACCCAGTACTTC
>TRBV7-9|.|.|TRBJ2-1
CASSLTQSRNEQFF
TGTGCCAGCAGCTTAACCCAGTCGAGGAATGAGCAGTTCTTC
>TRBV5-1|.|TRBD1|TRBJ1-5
CASSAEGAPNQPQHF
TGCGCCAGCAGCGCAGAGGGGGCACCCAATCAGCCCCAGCATTTT
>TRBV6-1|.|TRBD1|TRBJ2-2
CASSERTGRAGELFF
TGTGCCAGCAGTGAAAGGACAGGGCGGGCCGGGGAGCTGTTTTTT
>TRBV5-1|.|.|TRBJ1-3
CASSLEAGRLGSGNTIYF
TGCGCCAGCAGCTTGGAAGCTGGCAGGCTCGGCTCTGGAAACACCATATATTTT
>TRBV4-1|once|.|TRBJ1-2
CASSLASGALNGYTF
TGCGCCAGCAGCCTAGCATCAGGGGCGTTAAACGGCTACACCTTC
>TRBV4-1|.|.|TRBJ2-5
CASSQGVSGVGETQYF
TGCGCCAGCAGCCAAGGGGTTTCAGGGGTGGGAGAGACCCAGTACTTC
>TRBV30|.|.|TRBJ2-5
CAWSATGGFETQYF
TGTGCCTGGAGCGCGACCGGGGGATTTGAGACCCAGTACTTC
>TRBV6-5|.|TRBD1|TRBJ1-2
CASSTGDRVDYGYTF
TGTGCCAGCAGTACTGGCGACAGGGTTGACTATGGCTACACCTTC
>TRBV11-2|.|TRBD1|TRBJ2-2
CASSLVRGRGRSGELFF
TGTGCCAGCAGCTTAGTGCGCGGCAGGGGGCGCTCCGGGGAGCTGTTTTTT
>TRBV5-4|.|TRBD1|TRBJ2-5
CASSPGQGRETQYF
TGTGCCAGCAGCCCGGGACAGGGAAGAGAGACCCAGTACTTC
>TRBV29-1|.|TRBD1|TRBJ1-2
CSVPDRGPGYTF
TGCAGCGTCCCGGACAGGGGACCTGGCTACACCTTC
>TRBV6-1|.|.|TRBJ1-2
CASSATGSYYGYTF
TGTGCCAGCAGTGCCACAGGGTCCTACTATGGCTACACCTTC
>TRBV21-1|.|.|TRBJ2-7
CASSKGTPPDYEQYF
TGTGCCAGCAGCAAGGGGACACCGCCGGACTACGAGCAGTACTTC
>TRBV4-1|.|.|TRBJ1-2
CASSQDPAIWRANYGYTF
TGCGCCAGCAGCCAAGATCCGGCGATTTGGAGGGCTAACTATGGCTACACCTTC
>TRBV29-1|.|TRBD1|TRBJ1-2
CSVEQGDGYTF
TGCAGCGTGGAACAGGGGGACGGCTACACCTTC
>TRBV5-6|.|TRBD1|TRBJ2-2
CASSLSAQGAYTGELFF
TGTGCCAGCAGCTTGAGCGCACAGGGGGCGTACACCGGGGAGCTGTTTTTT
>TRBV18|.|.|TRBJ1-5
CASSPNPGHDQPQHF
TGTGCCAGCTCACCAAATCCGGGACACGATCAGCCCCAGCATTTT
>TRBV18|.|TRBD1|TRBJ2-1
CASSPGQVVDEQFF
TGTGCCAGCTCACCAGGACAGGTCGTGGATGAGCAGTTCTTC
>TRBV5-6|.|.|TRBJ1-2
CASSPMEEGYGYTF
TGTGCCAGCAGCCCCATGGAGGAGGGCTATGGCTACACCTTC
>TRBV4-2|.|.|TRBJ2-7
CASSRSRDFYEQYF
TGTGCCAGCAGCCGGAGCCGGGACTTCTACGAGCAGTACTTC
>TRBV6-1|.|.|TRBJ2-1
CASSEEGSSYNEQFF
TGTGCCAGCAGTGAGGAAGGGAGCTCCTACAATGAGCAGTTCTTC
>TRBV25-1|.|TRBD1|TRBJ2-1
CASGQASYNEQFF
TGTGCCAGCGGACAGGCCTCCTACAATGAGCAGTTCTTC
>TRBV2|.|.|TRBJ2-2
CASSLGSNTGELFF
TGTGCCAGCAGTCTAGGGAGTAACACCGGGGAGCTGTTTTTT
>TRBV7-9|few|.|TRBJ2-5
CASSLSRGRQETQYF
TGTGCCAGCAGCTTATCCAGGGGCCGACAAGAGACCCAGTACTTC
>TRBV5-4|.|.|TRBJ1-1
CASRAPGSRNTEAFF
TGTGCCAGCAGGGCACCAGGGTCGAGGAACACTGAAGCTTTCTTT
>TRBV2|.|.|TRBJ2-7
CASSDTEGSEQYF
TGTGCCAGCAGTGATACTGAGGGATCGGAGCAGTACTTC
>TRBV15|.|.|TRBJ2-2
CATSRGRRAGEYTGELFF
TGTGCCACCAGCAGAGGGAGGCGGGCAGGGGAATACACCGGGGAGCTGTTTTTT
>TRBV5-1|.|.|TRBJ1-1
CASSPQGFTEAFF
TGCGCCAGCAGCCCGCAGGGTTTCACTGAAGCTTTCTTT
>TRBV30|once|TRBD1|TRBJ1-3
CAWGRDRGTGNTIYF
TGTGCCTGGGGCAGGGACAGGGGGACTGGAAACACCATATATTTT
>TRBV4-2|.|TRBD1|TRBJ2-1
CASSSRGRGNEQFF
TGTGCCAGCAGCTCGAGGGGCAGGGGGAATGAGCAGTTCTTC
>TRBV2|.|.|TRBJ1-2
CASSDRGNYGYTF
TGTGCCAGCAGTGACAGGGGCAACTATGGCTACACCTTC
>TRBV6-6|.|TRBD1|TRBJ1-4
CASSPDRIATNEKLFF
TGTGCCAGCAGTCCGGACAGGATTGCAACTAATGAAAAACTGTTTTTT
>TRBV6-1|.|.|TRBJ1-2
CASNHATGSGYTF
TGTGCCAGCAACCACGCTACAGGGAGCGGCTACACCTTC
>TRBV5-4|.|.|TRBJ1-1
CASSRDGIPPGAEAFF
TGTGCCAGCAGCCGGGACGGGATACCGCCAGGGGCTGAAGCTTTCTTT
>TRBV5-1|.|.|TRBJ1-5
CASSLGGLDQPQHF
TGCGCCAGCAGCTTGGGGGGGCTTGATCAGCCCCAGCATTTT
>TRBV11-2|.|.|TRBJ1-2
CASSFSQRRGYTF
TGTGCCAGCAGCTTTTCACAGAGAAGGGGCTACACCTTC
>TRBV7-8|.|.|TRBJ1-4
CASGTVNEKLFF
TGTGCCAGCGGCACCGTTAATGAAAAACTGTTTTTT
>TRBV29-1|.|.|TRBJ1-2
CSVALGGDYGYTF
TGCAGCGTTGCGCTGGGGGGGGACTATGGCTACACCTTC
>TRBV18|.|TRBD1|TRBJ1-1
CASSPPGRGEAFF
TGTGCCAGCTCACCACCGGGCAGGGGGGAAGCTTTCTTT
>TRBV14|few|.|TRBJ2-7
CASSHPMSYEQYF
TGTGCCAGCAGCCATCCCATGAGCTACGAGCAGTACTTC
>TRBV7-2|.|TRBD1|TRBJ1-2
CASSLQTGGNGYTF
TGTGCCAGCAGCTTACAGACAGGGGGCAACGGCTACACCTTC
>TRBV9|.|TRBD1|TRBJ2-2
CASSPRTGIGELFF
TGTGCCAGCAGCCCACGGACAGGGATCGGGGAGCTGTTTTTT
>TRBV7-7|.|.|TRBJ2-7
CASSPYRALKGEQYF
TGTGCCAGCAGCCCGTACAGGGCGCTAAAGGGGGAGCAGTACTTC
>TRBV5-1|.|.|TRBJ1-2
CASSLEAPGQAGNYGYTF
TGCGCCAGCAGCTTGGAGGCCCCTGGGCAGGCTGGGAACTATGGCTACACCTTC
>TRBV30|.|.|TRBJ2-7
CAWRPGHRYEQYF
TGTGCCTGGAGGCCGGGACATAGGTACGAGCAGTACTTC
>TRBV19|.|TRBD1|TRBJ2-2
CASKDQGAGIGELFF
TGTGCCAGTAAAGATCAGGGGGCTGGTATCGGGGAGCTGTTTTTT
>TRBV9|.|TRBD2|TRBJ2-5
CASTLGGTSPKGTQYF
TGTGCCAGCACCCTAGGTGGGACTAGCCCCAAGGGGACCCAGTACTTC
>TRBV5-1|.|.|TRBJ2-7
CASTGYSGEQYF
TGCGCCAGCACGGGTTATTCGGGGGAGCAGTACTTC
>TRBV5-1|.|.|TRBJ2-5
CASSPLQGRETQYF
TGCGCCAGCAGCCCCCTACAGGGTCGAGAGACCCAGTACTTC
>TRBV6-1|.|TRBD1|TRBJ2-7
CASSENPGQSVGEQYF
TGTGCCAGCAGTGAAAACCCGGGACAGAGTGTGGGCGAGCAGTACTTC
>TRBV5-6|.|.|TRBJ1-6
CASSLVTRDSPLHF
TGTGCCAGCAGCTTGGTTACCAGGGATTCACCCCTCCACTTT